This T cell receptor (beta chain) emerged from a study of breast tumors, draining lymph nodes, adjacent tissues. TCRdb re-analysed the multiplex PCR reads in MiXCR, keeping a single row per CDR3 protein. The sample has about 140,000 distinct CDR3 sequences; 32% are singletons. This CDR3 has 12 amino acids. The V gene lost 1 base and the J gene lost 3 bases, with 4 bases spanning the gap. Germline loops: CDR1 LGHDT, CDR2 YNNKEL (reference sequence). This clonotype was recorded at least ten times. Its target is not known. Findings and limits, study-wide: The data were judged consistent with most tumor T cells coming from lymph node and expanding in tumor.

Axillary draining lymph nodes of breast cancer patients supplied the node samples. This TCR derives from a female donor with breast cancer. Some clones in this sample may be carry-over from other donors' samples. What was sequenced was axillary lymph node tissue. The chain carries TRBV3-1 and TRBJ2-7; no definite D call. DNA of the CDR3: TGTGCCAGCAGCCAAGTGGGCTACGAGCAGTACTTC. Translation gives CASSQVGYEQYF.